This note documents a single T cell receptor beta chain sequence. Single viable CD3+CD4+CD8-CD45RO+ cells were sorted as the memory CD4+ T cells. CD4+ T cells were isolated by positive magnetic selection. Sequencing was performed with immunoSEQ multiplex PCR; in TCRdb, only in-frame clones are kept and a portion is missing. Of roughly 54,000 clones in the sample, around 78% were seen once. The data were taken from a study of memory CD4+ T cells and cytomegalovirus serostatus. Source material: memory CD4+ T cells from blood. The origin of this receptor is an adult in good health and CMV-seronegative.

The CDR3 protein is CASSERTESYEQYF. The CDR3 DNA is TGTGCCAGCAGTGAAAGGACGGAGTCCTACGAGCAGTACTTC. The chain has TRBV25-1 and TRBJ2-7; D unclear. Trimming pared 2 bases from V and 1 base from J, leaving 9 bases between. The CDR3 covers 14 residues. CDR1 and CDR2 from the germline V gene are MGHDK and SYGVNS.